The next 16 T cell receptor beta chains were all read from a single sample in a study of naive and memory T cell subsets. General study results and limits: Possibly reflecting memory cells re-expressing CD45RA, a few larger clonotypes occurred in naive repertoires, especially CD8.

Their specific antigens are unknown. The beta constant-region primer was an equimolar mix of two oligonucleotides covering TRBC1 and TRBC2. The ligated cDNA underwent four PCR rounds using SP2 and nested alpha and beta constant-region primers. MiXCR, run by TCRdb on the UMI-ligation and nested PCR reads, gives a single entry per CDR3 protein. The repertoire holds tens of thousands of distinct CDR3 sequences, with about 11% as singletons. Sequenced: naive CD4+ T cells from blood. The receptors were gathered from a human donor in good health.

In regard to this clonotype: The junction shows a germline mismatch at one end, possibly a read error. The V and J genes are TRBV30 and TRBJ2-2; maybe TRBD2 (5 bases). Germline V gives CDR1 GTSNPN, CDR2 SVGIG (reference sequence). The CDR3 extends over 14 amino acids. This chain's CDR3 is CAWIRQGNTGELSF. CDR3 DNA sequence: TGTGCCTGGATTCGGCAAGGGAACACCGGGGAGCTGTCTTTT.

This clonotype was observed many times. The V and J genes are TRBV7-2 and TRBJ2-5, with 10 bases fitting TRBD2. Losses at the gene ends were 3 bases for V and 5 bases for J; bases not matched to a gene: 9. Germline V CDR1 and CDR2: SGHTA, FQGNSA. The CDR3 is made up of 16 amino acids. As DNA, the CDR3 is TGTGCCAGCAGCTTGTCTGGGAGCGGGAGGGGCGAGACCCAGTACTTC. This encodes CASSLSGSGRGETQYF.

This clonotype has a handful of counts. The rearrangement uses TRBV7-2 and TRBJ2-1, with D possibly being TRBD2 (5 bases). The V gene lost 3 bases and the J gene lost 1 base, with 10 bases spanning the gap. Germline assignment: CDR1 SGHTA and CDR2 FQGNSA. The CDR3 covers 15 residues. For the CDR3, the DNA is TGTGCCAGCAGCTTGCGTAGCGAATCCTACAATGAGCAGTTCTTC. Translation gives CASSLRSESYNEQFF.

The table lists this clonotype with a few counts. The chain joins TRBV29-1 to TRBJ2-3; 9 positions agree with TRBD1. CDR1 is SQVTM, CDR2 ANQGSEA, per germline. With V trimmed by 0 bases and J by 4 bases, 2 bases remained unmatched. The CDR3 is made up of 14 amino acids. The DNA of the CDR3 is TGCAGCGTTGAAGAGAACAGGGGGCCAGATACGCAGTATTTT. This translates into CSVEENRGPDTQYF.

This clonotype was counted at least ten times. V is TRBV6-2 or TRBV6-3 and J is TRBJ2-7; 8 nucleotides match TRBD1. Germline CDR1 is MNHEY and CDR2 is SVGEGT. CDR3 length: 15 amino acids. Germline trimming cut 10 bases from V and 3 bases from J; bases unmatched to any gene: 14. CDR3 region: CATRLTGGTFYEQYF. Written as DNA, the CDR3 is TGTGCCACCCGACTCACAGGGGGTACATTCTACGAGCAGTACTTC.

Here the CDR3 DNA reads TGTGCCAGCAGCTTCCCGGGAATGGGGTACGAGCAGTACTTC. This encodes CASSFPGMGYEQYF. The chain uses TRBV7-2 and TRBJ2-7; D is perhaps TRBD2 (5 bases). Trimming pared 3 bases from V and 4 bases from J, leaving 13 bases between. CDR1 is SGHTA and CDR2 is FQGNSA in the germline V gene. The CDR3 runs 14 residues.

This clonotype was picked up a small number of times. The chain carries TRBV20-1 and TRBJ2-1; 7 nucleotides align to TRBD2. The CDR3 extends over 15 amino acids. V shed 5 bases, J shed 5 bases, and the junction held 12 bases outside the gene matches. Germline CDR1 reads DFQATT; CDR2 reads SNEGSKA (reference sequence). In DNA, the CDR3 is TGCAGTGCTCATGGGGGGGGAAGGGCCAACAATGAGCAGTTCTTC. This gives the protein CSAHGGGRANNEQFF.

The chain is built from TRBV4-3 and TRBJ1-2, with TRBD1 as a possible D gene (5 bases). Germline CDR1 reads LGHNA; CDR2 reads YSLEER. The V gene lost 1 base and the J gene lost 4 bases, with 16 bases spanning the gap. This CDR3 spans 16 amino acids. CDR3 sequence reads: CASSQVGGAVGYGYTF. The CDR3 DNA is TGCGCCAGCAGCCAAGTCGGTGGGGCGGTGGGCTATGGCTACACCTTC.

The sample holds a few counts of this clonotype. This chain links TRBV12-3 or TRBV12-4 with TRBJ2-2, with TRBD1 matching 7 bases. Trimming took 3 bases from V and 7 from J; bases not matched to a gene: 5. This CDR3 contains 14 residues. The CDR3 loop reads CASSLVQGFGELFF. The CDR3 coding sequence is TGTGCCAGCAGTTTGGTACAGGGGTTCGGGGAGCTGTTTTTT.

The rearrangement joins TRBV12-3 or TRBV12-4 to TRBJ2-1; tentatively, D is TRBD1 (6 bases). The CDR3 is made up of 15 amino acids. V was clipped by 10 bases and J by 0 bases, with 16 bases between them. The chain's CDR3 is CATRNPDSSYNEQFF. The CDR3 DNA is TGTGCCACTCGGAACCCGGACAGCTCCTACAATGAGCAGTTCTTC.

V and J are TRBV7-2 and TRBJ1-1; tentative D call: TRBD1 (6 bases). CDR1 and CDR2 (germline): SGHTA, FQGNSA. V dropped 4 bases and J dropped 1 base, with 13 bases sitting between them. The CDR3 runs 15 residues. CDR3 region: CASSSNRAGNTEAFF. The CDR3 bases are TGTGCCAGCAGCTCAAACAGGGCGGGGAACACTGAAGCTTTCTTT.

This clonotype was detected ten times or more. The rearrangement joins TRBV20-1 to TRBJ2-7; 9 nucleotides agree with TRBD2. With V trimmed by 6 bases and J by 6 bases, 12 bases remained unmatched. Germline assignment: CDR1 DFQATT and CDR2 SNEGSKA (reference sequence). The CDR3 extends over 14 amino acids. CDR3 in amino acids: CSANLAGPKVEQYF. CDR3 coding DNA: TGCAGTGCGAACCTAGCGGGACCTAAGGTCGAGCAGTACTTC.

This clonotype was recorded at least ten times. This chain joins TRBV7-2 and TRBJ2-7; D remains unclear. Germline lookup yields CDR1 SGHTA and CDR2 FQGNSA. This CDR3 has 11 amino acids. The ends were cut back, 5 bases at V and 4 bases at J, with 6 bases in the middle. CDR3 sequence reads: CASSHGYEQYF. In nucleotides, the CDR3 is TGTGCCAGCAGCCACGGGTACGAGCAGTACTTC. Full variable domain (rest looked up from reference TRBV7-2 and TRBJ2-7): GAGVSQSPSNKVTEKGKDVELRCDPISGHTALYWYRQSLGQGLEFLIYFQGNSAPDKSGLPSDRFSAERTGGSVSTLTIQRTQQEDSAVYLCASSHGYEQYFGPGTRLTVT.

The V gene is TRBV19, the J gene TRBJ2-7; D uncertain. The ends were cut back, 8 bases at V and 5 bases at J, with 10 bases in the middle. The length of the CDR3 is 11 residues. Germline V gives CDR1 LNHDA, CDR2 SQIVND (reference sequence). CDR3 loop: CASGQAHEQYF. CDR3 sequence (DNA): TGTGCCAGTGGTCAGGCCCACGAGCAGTACTTC. Combining the CDR3 with reference TRBV19 and TRBJ2-7 gives the whole variable domain DGGITQSPKYLFRKEGQNVTLSCEQNLNHDAMYWYRQDPGQGLRLIYYSQIVNDFQKGDIAEGYSVSREKKESFPLTVTSAQKNPTAFYLCASGQAHEQYFGPGTRLTVT.

To note about this clonotype: Being one base from a much bigger clone, this may be a read error. CDR3 bases: TGCGCCACCGGGACTAGCGGGAGAAAGGGGGGCAATGAGCAGTTCTTC. Residues: CATGTSGRKGGNEQFF. The rearrangement links TRBV10-2 to TRBJ2-1, with 14 bases fitting TRBD2. With 10 bases clipped from V and 6 bases from J, the junction kept 11 bases outside the gene matches. Germline V gene lookup returns CDR1 WSHSY and CDR2 SAAADI. This CDR3 region has 16 residues.

There are a few counts of this clonotype. The V call is TRBV11-3, the J call TRBJ1-5; D is unresolved. Germline V gives CDR1 SGHNT, CDR2 YENEEA. V lost 0 bases and J 6 bases, leaving 6 bases between the germline ends. The CDR3 is 13 amino acids. CDR3 coding DNA: TGTGCCAGCAGCTTAGAGGGGAGTCAGCCCCAGCATTTT. Translated, it gives CASSLEGSQPQHF.